This TCR beta chain was profiled in a study of long-term antiretroviral therapy in people with HIV. The CDR3 sequence is 15 residues long. Germline CDR1 and CDR2: SEHNR and FQNEAQ (reference sequence). V gave up 3 bases and J gave up 11 bases; unmatched junction bases: 10. Runs used v3.0 of the immunoSEQ assay and were done at survey level. Per sample, sequencing targeted about 40,000-50,000 T-cell genomes. Sequenced by immunoSEQ multiplex PCR; TCRdb stores in-frame clones only, minus some. The table lists tens of thousands of clones, around 83% of them singletons. Study outcomes and limitations: Repertoire composition at all time points was dominated by clones that had expanded before ART.

About this clone: Its target is not known.

V gene TRBV7-9 combines with J gene TRBJ1-1; 12 bases align to TRBD1. The sequence derives from a man in his forties or fifties with HIV. The sequenced sample was unsorted PBMCs, obtained 0.4 years after starting antiretroviral therapy. CDR3 sequence (DNA): TGTGCCAGCAGCTTGGGGTCGGGACAGGGGGCTGTGGCTTTCTTT. This translates into CASSLGSGQGAVAFF.